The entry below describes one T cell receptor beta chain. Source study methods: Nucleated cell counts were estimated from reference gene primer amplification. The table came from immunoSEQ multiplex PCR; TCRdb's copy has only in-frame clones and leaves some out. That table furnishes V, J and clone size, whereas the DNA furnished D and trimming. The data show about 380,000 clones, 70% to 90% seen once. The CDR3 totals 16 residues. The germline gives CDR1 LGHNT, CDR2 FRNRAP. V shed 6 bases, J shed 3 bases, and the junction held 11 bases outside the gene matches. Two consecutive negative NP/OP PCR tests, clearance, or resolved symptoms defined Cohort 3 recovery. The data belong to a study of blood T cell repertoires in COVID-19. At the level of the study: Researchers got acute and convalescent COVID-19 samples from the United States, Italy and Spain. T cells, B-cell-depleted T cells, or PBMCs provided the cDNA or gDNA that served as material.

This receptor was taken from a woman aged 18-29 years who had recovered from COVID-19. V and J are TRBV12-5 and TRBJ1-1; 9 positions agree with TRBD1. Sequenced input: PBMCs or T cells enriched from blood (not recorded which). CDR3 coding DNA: TGTGCTAGTGGCAAGGACAGGGGATCGGGGTACACTGAAGCTTTCTTT. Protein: CASGKDRGSGYTEAFF.